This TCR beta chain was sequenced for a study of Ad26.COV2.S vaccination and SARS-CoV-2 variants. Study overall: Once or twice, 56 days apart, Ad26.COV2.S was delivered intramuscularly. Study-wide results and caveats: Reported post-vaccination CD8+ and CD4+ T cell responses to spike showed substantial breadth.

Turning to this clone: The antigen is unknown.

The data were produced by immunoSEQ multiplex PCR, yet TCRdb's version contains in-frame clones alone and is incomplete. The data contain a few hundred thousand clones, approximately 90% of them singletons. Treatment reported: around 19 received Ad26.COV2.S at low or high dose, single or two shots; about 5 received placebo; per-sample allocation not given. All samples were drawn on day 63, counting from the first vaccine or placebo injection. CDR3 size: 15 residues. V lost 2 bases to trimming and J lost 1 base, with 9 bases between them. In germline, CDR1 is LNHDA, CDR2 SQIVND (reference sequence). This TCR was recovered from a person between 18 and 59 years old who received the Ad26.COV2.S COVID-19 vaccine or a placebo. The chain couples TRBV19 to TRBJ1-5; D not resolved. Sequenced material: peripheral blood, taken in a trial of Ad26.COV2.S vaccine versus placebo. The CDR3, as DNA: TGTGCCAGTAGTATATCAGGAATAAGCAATCAGCCCCAGCATTTT. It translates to CASSISGISNQPQHF.